This T cell receptor beta chain originates from a study of OX40 agonist ivuxolimab in advanced cancers. For the study at large: At roughly 83% male, the cohort had a mean age of 60 years, ranging from roughly 23 to 80. Past anti-PD-1, anti-PD-L1 or anti-CTLA-4 therapy was accepted, and roughly 37% had received some.

Regarding the study as a whole: In CD8+ T cells, expanded clones were on average more numerous than in CD4+. Dose levels from 0.1 to 3.0 mg/kg saw CD4+ and CD8+ blood T cells expand clonally by week 6.

TCRdb keeps only in-frame clones here, not all; method: immunoSEQ multiplex PCR. The sample lists 55,000 to 85,000 clones, roughly nine tenths occurring once. Germline V CDR1 and CDR2: SQVTM, ANQGSEA. The CDR3 extends over 12 amino acids. Trimming stripped 3 bases from V and 9 bases from J, with 12 bases between. As for this clone: What it recognizes is unknown.

The sample here was CD4+ or CD8+ T cells sorted from blood, taken in a trial of the OX40 agonist ivuxolimab. This chain links TRBV29-1 with TRBJ2-4, with D tentatively TRBD1 (5 bases). The receptor was isolated from an adult with an advanced solid tumor such as melanoma, head and neck, liver or kidney cancer. Written as DNA, the CDR3 is TGCAGCGTTGAGGGCAGGGATGGCATTCAGTACTTC. It codes for CSVEGRDGIQYF.